This TCR beta chain is from a study of cytomegalovirus exposure and HLA in healthy donors (dated by TCRdb to about 2017). About the full investigation: A later analysis indicated that the 120 validation repertoires were generated on the platform also employed for the 600 to 750 repertoires of the first cohort. The study aimed to test whether signatures of past pathogen exposure could be identified by cataloging public T cell receptors. High-throughput TCR immunosequencing, statistical association of individual TCRs with disease status, and machine learning were combined to predict cytomegalovirus infection status. In addition to the first cohort of 650 to 750 subjects, a separate validation cohort of about 120 different subjects was used. Study-wide findings and limitations: In the study, approximately 160 TCR beta chains were listed as associated with cytomegalovirus. A few of the identified cytomegalovirus-associated TCR beta chains were confirmed in vitro to be specific for cytomegalovirus antigens. Cytomegalovirus status was reported to be diagnosed by the classifier with high specificity and sensitivity in both the original and validation cohorts. It was suggested by the authors that the approach could potentially be generalized to other disease states and immunological phenotypes. Of the cluster scores, approximately 95% were above 0 in a later analysis, which found that TCRs clustered in the first cohort also tended to co-occur in the 95 to 150 validation repertoires. Most TCR sequences were seen in very few donors, while some public TCRs were found in many individuals. A later analysis had no HLA typing for the validation cohort, so co-occurrence there was scored across all 130 or so repertoires.

V was cut back by 2 bases and J by 2 bases, leaving a gap of 9 bases between them. The germline V gene (reference sequence) provides CDR1 MNHEY and CDR2 SMNVEV. Including cysteine and phenylalanine, the CDR3 has 14 amino acids. Solely the CDR3 DNA is kept, with 42 bases framed from the first base. The donors belonged to the validation cohort of approximately 130 subjects, which was separate from the roughly 670-subject first cohort. Library generation was performed with the immunoSEQ multiplex PCR assay. The authors' analysis ran thus. To diagnose cytomegalovirus status from the catalog of TCR beta chain sequences, a statistical classification framework was built. Here the immuneACCESS table is served through TCRdb, limited to in-frame sequences with V and J called. Missing clones are a known gap in these copies; in checked studies unresolved V genes cover under half, and the rest lacks a known reason. Clone size and V and J calls were adopted from that table, with D and trimming inferred from the DNA. This sample has about 57,000 clones in its table, and about 90% of those were observed once. Roughly 1.2% of the sample goes to the ten largest clones.

Notes on this clone: The antigen it recognizes is unknown. Base qualities are not recorded, but no much larger clone differs from it by a single base.

The sequence links TRBV27 to TRBJ2-5; TRBD2 is a weak D gene call, 5 bases matching. The specimen sequenced was PBMCs. The receptor comes from a woman aged 18-30 years in good health and CMV-seronegative. Here the CDR3 is given as CASSLGPGQETQYF. At the DNA level, the sequence is TGTGCCAGCAGTTTAGGGCCGGGGCAAGAGACCCAGTACTTC.